This T cell receptor (beta chain) appears in the sequencing data of a study of PD-1 blockade in mismatch repair-deficient tumors. The wider study: All were previously treated, progressing patients with approximately 11 mismatch repair-deficient cancer types. Overall study results and limits: After pembrolizumab, tumor-resident clones rose rapidly, then generally contracted before radiologic responses.

PCR or immunohistochemistry showed mismatch repair deficiency in every enrolled patient. The TCR-sequenced patients were a few responders to pembrolizumab. CDR3 length equals 13 residues. The germline V gene has CDR1 SEHNR and CDR2 FQNEAQ (reference sequence). Trimming took off 3 bases at V and 8 bases at J, with 13 bases between the two ends. The repertoire was sequenced with immunoSEQ multiplex PCR; TCRdb's copy has only in-frame clones and lacks some. The sample contains around 39,000 clones, over 80% of which appear only once. The table lists this clone with a count of one. Its antigen remains unidentified.

The material sequenced was PBMCs, taken about 38 weeks after starting pembrolizumab. The receptor comes from an adult with mismatch repair-deficient cancer. This rearrangement joins TRBV7-9 to TRBJ1-1, with a weak D call TRBD1 (6 bases). The CDR3 nucleotides are TGTGCCAGCAGCTTCCGGACAGTTCTCGAAGCTTTCTTT. Its protein product is CASSFRTVLEAFF.